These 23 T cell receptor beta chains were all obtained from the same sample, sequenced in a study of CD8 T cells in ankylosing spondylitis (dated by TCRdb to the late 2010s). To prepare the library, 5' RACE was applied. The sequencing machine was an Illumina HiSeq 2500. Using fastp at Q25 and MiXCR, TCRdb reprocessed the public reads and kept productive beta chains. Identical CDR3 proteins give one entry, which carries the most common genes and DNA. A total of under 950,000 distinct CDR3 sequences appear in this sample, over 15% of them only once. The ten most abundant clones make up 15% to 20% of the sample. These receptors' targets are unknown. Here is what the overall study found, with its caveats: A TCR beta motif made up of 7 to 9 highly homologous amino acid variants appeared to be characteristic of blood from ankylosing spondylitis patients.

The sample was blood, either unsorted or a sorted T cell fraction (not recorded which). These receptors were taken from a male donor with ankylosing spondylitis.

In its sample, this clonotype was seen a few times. For the CDR3, the DNA is TGTGCCAGCAGCTTCCGCAGCGGGGGGACCTACGAGCAGTACTTC. This gives the protein CASSFRSGGTYEQYF. The V and J genes are TRBV7-2 and TRBJ2-7, with 9 bases matching TRBD2. The CDR3 loop spans 15 amino acids. Germline CDR1 reads SGHTA; CDR2 reads FQGNSA. Trimming took 3 bases from V and 2 from J; bases not matched to a gene: 5.

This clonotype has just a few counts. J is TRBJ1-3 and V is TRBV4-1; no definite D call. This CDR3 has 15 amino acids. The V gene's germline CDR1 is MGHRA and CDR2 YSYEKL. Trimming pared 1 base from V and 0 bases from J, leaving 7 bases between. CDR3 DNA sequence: TGCGCCAGCAGCCAAGGGGAATCCTCTGGAAACACCATATATTTT. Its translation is CASSQGESSGNTIYF.

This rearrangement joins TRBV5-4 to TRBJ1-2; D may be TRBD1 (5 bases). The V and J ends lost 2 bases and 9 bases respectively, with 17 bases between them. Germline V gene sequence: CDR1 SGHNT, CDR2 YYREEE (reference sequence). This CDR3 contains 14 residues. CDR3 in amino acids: CASSFRFGDVRYTF. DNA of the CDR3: TGTGCCAGCAGCTTCCGTTTCGGGGACGTTCGCTACACCTTC.

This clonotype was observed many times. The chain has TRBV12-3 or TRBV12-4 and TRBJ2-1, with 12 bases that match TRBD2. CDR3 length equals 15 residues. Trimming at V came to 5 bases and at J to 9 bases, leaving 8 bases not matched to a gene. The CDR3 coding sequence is TGTGCCAGCAGTCCGAGGACTAGCGGGATGAGTGAGCAGTTCTTC. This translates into CASSPRTSGMSEQFF.

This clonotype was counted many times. The CDR3 sequence is CASTQTSGPYNEQFF. CDR3 coding DNA: TGTGCCAGCACCCAGACTAGCGGCCCCTACAATGAGCAGTTCTTC. This chain connects TRBV12-3 or TRBV12-4 to TRBJ2-1; 9 bases are shared with TRBD2. V shed 7 bases, J shed 2 bases, and the junction held 6 bases outside the gene matches. There are 15 residues in the CDR3.

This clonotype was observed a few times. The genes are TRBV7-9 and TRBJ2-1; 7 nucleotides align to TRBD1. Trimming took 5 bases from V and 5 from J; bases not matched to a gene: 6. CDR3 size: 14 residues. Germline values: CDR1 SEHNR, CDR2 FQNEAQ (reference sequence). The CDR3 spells CASSPGQRNNEQFF. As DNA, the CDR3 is TGTGCCAGCAGCCCGGGACAGCGAAACAATGAGCAGTTCTTC.

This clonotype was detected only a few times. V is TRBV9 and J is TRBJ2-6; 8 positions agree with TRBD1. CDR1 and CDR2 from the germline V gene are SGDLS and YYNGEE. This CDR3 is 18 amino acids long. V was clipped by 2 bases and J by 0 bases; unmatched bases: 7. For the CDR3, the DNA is TGTGCCAGCAGCGTCCCCCGGGACAGGAGCTCTGGGGCCAACGTCCTGACTTTC. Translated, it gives CASSVPRDRSSGANVLTF.

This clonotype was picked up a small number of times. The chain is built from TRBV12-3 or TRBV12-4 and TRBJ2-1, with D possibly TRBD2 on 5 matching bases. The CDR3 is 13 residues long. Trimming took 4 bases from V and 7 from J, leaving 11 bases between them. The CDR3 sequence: CASSSAARNEQFF. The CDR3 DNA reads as TGTGCCAGCAGTTCAGCGGCCAGGAATGAGCAGTTCTTC.

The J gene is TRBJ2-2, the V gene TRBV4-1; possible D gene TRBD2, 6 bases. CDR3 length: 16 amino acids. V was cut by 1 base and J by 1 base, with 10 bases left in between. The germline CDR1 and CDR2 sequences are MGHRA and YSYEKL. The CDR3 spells CASSQVPGVNTGELFF. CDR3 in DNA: TGCGCCAGCAGCCAAGTCCCGGGGGTGAACACCGGGGAGCTGTTTTTT.

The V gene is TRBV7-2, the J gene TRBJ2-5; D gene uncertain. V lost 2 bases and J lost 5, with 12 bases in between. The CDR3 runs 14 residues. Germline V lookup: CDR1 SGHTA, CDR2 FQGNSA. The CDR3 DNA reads TGTGCCAGCAGCTTAAATCCGGTAACGGAGACCCAGTACTTC. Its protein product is CASSLNPVTETQYF.

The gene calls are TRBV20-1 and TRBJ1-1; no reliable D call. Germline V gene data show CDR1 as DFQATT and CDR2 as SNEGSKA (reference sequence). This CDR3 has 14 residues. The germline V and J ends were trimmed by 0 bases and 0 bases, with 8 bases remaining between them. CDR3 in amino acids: CSARDPGMNTEAFF. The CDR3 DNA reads TGCAGTGCTAGAGACCCGGGGATGAACACTGAAGCTTTCTTT.

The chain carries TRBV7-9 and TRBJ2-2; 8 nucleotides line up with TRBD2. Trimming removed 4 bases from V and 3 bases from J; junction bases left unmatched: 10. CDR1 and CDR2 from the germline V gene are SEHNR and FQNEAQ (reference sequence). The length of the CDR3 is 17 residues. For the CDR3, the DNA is TGTGCCAGCAGCTACCTGGGACTAGAGAAATACACCGGGGAGCTGTTTTTT. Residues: CASSYLGLEKYTGELFF.

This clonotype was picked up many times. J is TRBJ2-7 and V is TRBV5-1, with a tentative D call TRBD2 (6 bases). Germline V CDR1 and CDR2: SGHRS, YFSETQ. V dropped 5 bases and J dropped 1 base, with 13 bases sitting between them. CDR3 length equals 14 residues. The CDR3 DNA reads TGCGCCAGCAGAGACCTGGAGGGGTCCTACGAGCAGTACTTC. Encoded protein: CASRDLEGSYEQYF.

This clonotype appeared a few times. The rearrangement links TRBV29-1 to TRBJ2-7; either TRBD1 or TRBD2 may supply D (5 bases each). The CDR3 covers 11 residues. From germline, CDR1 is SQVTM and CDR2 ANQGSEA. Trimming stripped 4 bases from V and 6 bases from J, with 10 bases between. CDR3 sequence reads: CSVGRGREQYF. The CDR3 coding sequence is TGCAGCGTTGGTAGGGGACGCGAGCAGTACTTC.

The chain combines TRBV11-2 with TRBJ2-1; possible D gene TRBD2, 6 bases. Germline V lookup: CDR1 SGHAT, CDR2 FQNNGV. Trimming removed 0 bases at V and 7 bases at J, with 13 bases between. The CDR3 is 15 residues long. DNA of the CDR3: TGTGCCAGCAGCTTAGATGGGACTTTAGGGAATGAGCAGTTCTTC. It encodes CASSLDGTLGNEQFF.

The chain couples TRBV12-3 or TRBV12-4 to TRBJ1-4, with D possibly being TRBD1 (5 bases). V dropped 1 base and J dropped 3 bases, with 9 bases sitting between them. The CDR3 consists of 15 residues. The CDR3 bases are TGTGCCAGCAGTTTAGAGGCAGGGCCTAATGAAAAACTGTTTTTT. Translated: CASSLEAGPNEKLFF.

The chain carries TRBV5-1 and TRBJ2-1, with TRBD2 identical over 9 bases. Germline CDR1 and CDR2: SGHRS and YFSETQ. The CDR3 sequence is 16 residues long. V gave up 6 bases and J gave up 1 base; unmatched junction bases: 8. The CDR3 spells CASTAFSGGSYNEQFF. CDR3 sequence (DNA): TGCGCCAGCACCGCCTTTAGCGGGGGTTCCTACAATGAGCAGTTCTTC.

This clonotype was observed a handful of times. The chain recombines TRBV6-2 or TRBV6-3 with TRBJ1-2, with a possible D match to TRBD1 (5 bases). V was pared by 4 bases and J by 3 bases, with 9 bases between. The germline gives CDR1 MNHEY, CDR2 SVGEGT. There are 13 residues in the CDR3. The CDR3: CASSSTGYYGYTF. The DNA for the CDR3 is TGTGCCAGCAGTTCTACAGGCTACTATGGCTACACCTTC.

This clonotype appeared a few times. CDR3 amino acids: CASSYSIQGGRTEALKQYF. CDR3 coding DNA: TGTGCCAGCAGTTACTCGATACAAGGGGGCAGAACGGAAGCCTTGAAGCAGTACTTC. This sequence joins TRBV6-2 or TRBV6-3 and TRBJ2-7; 7 bases are shared with TRBD1. The V gene's germline CDR1 is MNHEY and CDR2 SVGEGT. V dropped 0 bases and J dropped 8; count of bases not matched to a gene: 22. The CDR3 spans 19 residues.

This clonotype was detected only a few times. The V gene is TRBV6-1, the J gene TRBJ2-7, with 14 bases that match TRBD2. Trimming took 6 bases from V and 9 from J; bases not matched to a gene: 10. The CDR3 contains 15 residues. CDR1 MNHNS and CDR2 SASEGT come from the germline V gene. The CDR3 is CASSWGGTSGSLQYF. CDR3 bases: TGTGCCAGCAGCTGGGGAGGGACTAGCGGGAGTTTGCAGTACTTC.

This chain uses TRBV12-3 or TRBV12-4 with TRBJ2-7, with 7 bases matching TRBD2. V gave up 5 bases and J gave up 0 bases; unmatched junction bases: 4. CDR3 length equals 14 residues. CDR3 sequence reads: CASSRGGDSYEQYF. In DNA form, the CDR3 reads TGTGCCAGCAGTCGTGGGGGGGACTCCTACGAGCAGTACTTC.

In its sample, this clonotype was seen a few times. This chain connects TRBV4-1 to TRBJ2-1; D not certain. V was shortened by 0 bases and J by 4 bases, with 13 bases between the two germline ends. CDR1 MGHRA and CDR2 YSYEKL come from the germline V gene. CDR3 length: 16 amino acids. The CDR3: CASSQEEIRAYNEQFF. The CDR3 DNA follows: TGCGCCAGCAGCCAAGAAGAAATAAGAGCGTACAATGAGCAGTTCTTC.

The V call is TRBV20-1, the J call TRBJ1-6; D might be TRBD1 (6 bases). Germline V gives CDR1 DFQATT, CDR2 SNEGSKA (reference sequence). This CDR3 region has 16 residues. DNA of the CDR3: TGCTGTAGTTGGGACACCCAAAACTCCTATAATTCACCCCTCCACTTT. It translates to CCSWDTQNSYNSPLHF.